The 27 T cell receptor beta chains reported below all come from one sample, sequenced in a study of blood T cell repertoires in COVID-19. Here immunoSEQ multiplex PCR was the method, and the copy in TCRdb shows in-frame clones only, minus some. The top ten clones hold under 8% of a sample with some 300,000 clones, about 91% of them seen once. Sequencing was performed on peripheral blood. These receptors all stem from a woman under 40 who had recovered from COVID-19.

J is TRBJ2-1 and V is TRBV5-1, with 11 bases identical to TRBD1. Losses at the gene ends were 5 bases for V and 6 bases for J; bases not matched to a gene: 10. Germline V gene data show CDR1 as SGHRS and CDR2 as YFSETQ. CDR3 length: 16 residues. This CDR3 is CASSTSWTGGFNEQFF. The CDR3 DNA is TGCGCCAGCAGTACCTCTTGGACAGGGGGCTTCAATGAGCAGTTCTTC.

The chain joins TRBV2 to TRBJ1-1; maybe TRBD1 (5 bases). There are 14 residues in the CDR3. The germline V and J ends were trimmed by 9 bases and 1 base, with 15 bases remaining between them. Germline V CDR1 and CDR2: SNHLY, FYNNEI. The CDR3 DNA is TGTGCCAGTCGTGGGGGGGAGGGGAACACTGAAGCTTTCTTT. Translated: CASRGGEGNTEAFF.

The chain employs TRBV5-4 and TRBJ1-6, with D uncertain. CDR1 SGHNT and CDR2 YYREEE come from the germline V gene (reference sequence). CDR3 size: 15 residues. The V end was cut by 0 bases, the J end by 0 bases, with 4 bases between. CDR3 loop: CASSLGRSYNSPLHF. The CDR3, as DNA: TGTGCCAGCAGCTTGGGTCGCTCCTATAATTCACCCCTCCACTTT.

This chain uses TRBV6-1 with TRBJ2-1, with 12 bases aligning to TRBD2. Germline CDR1 is MNHNS and CDR2 is SASEGT. The V gene end was trimmed by 2 bases and the J gene end by 4 bases; junction bases not matched to a gene: 0. The CDR3 is 15 residues long. This chain's CDR3 is CASSELAGGYNEQFF. CDR3 DNA sequence: TGTGCCAGCAGTGAACTAGCGGGGGGGTACAATGAGCAGTTCTTC.

This clone has just one count. This chain joins TRBV7-2 and TRBJ2-7; tentatively, D is TRBD2 (5 bases). Trimming removed 4 bases at V and 0 bases at J, with 19 bases between. CDR3 size: 17 residues. Germline V lookup: CDR1 SGHTA, CDR2 FQGNSA. The CDR3 reads CASSSFAGSSSSYEQYF. The CDR3 DNA reads TGTGCCAGCAGCTCGTTTGCGGGTAGCTCTAGCTCCTACGAGCAGTACTTC. The full variable domain, its missing parts supplied by reference TRBV7-2 and TRBJ2-7, is GAGVSQSPSNKVTEKGKDVELRCDPISGHTALYWYRQSLGQGLEFLIYFQGNSAPDKSGLPSDRFSAERTGGSVSTLTIQRTQQEDSAVYLCASSSFAGSSSSYEQYFGPGTRLTVT.

The rearrangement joins TRBV5-4 to TRBJ1-1; 8 nucleotides match TRBD1. With V trimmed by 4 bases and J by 0 bases, 8 bases remained unmatched. Germline CDR1 reads SGHNT; CDR2 reads YYREEE (reference sequence). This CDR3 has 16 residues. CDR3 sequence reads: CASSLGRGQVNTEAFF. The CDR3 nucleotides read TGTGCCAGCAGCCTAGGTAGGGGACAGGTGAACACTGAAGCTTTCTTT.

This clone was observed a few times. V gene TRBV27 combines with J gene TRBJ1-5; tentatively, D is TRBD1 (5 bases). CDR3 length: 13 residues. Germline assignment: CDR1 MNHEY and CDR2 SMNVEV (reference sequence). Trimming stripped 4 bases from V and 6 bases from J, with 10 bases between. CDR3 amino acids: CASSSGSPQPQHF. DNA for the CDR3: TGTGCCAGCAGTTCAGGGTCCCCTCAGCCCCAGCATTTT.

A note on this clone: Possible read error: a much larger clone is one base away. V is TRBV4-2 and J is TRBJ1-2; D not resolved. The CDR3 runs to 12 residues. Trimming removed 4 bases at V and 2 bases at J, with 5 bases between. Germline CDR1 reads LGHNA; CDR2 reads YNFKEQ. Written as DNA, the CDR3 is TGTGCCAGCAGCCCGGGGAACTATGGCTACACCTTC. Amino acids: CASSPGNYGYTF.

Only one count was recorded for this clone. J is TRBJ2-7 and V is TRBV27, with 8 bases that match TRBD1. V was clipped by 6 bases and J by 5 bases; unmatched bases: 12. Germline V gene data show CDR1 as MNHEY and CDR2 as SMNVEV (reference sequence). The CDR3 spans 15 residues. CDR3 coding DNA: TGTGCCAGCAGCCCCTCGATTGGACAGGGAAACGAGCAGTACTTC. Its translation: CASSPSIGQGNEQYF.

This clone has only one observation. The chain links TRBV2 to TRBJ2-3, with D uncertain. The V gene's germline CDR1 is SNHLY and CDR2 FYNNEI. Trimming removed 3 bases from V and 4 bases from J, with 8 bases in between. The CDR3 extends over 13 amino acids. CDR3 region: CASSDSLSDTQYF. CDR3 nucleotide sequence: TGTGCCAGCAGTGATTCCCTTTCAGATACGCAGTATTTT. Looking up the rest from reference TRBV2 and TRBJ2-3 gives the full variable domain: EPEVTQTPSHQVTQMGQEVILRCVPISNHLYFYWYRQILGQKVEFLVSFYNNEISEKSEIFDDQFSVERPDGSNFTLKIRSTKLEDSAMYFCASSDSLSDTQYFGPGTRLTVL.

This clone was picked up a small number of times. This chain links TRBV30 with TRBJ1-2; TRBD1 matches at 9 bases. The CDR3 totals 15 residues. Germline V lookup: CDR1 GTSNPN, CDR2 SVGIG (reference sequence). CDR3: CAYQSGDRANYGYTF. CDR3 coding DNA: TGTGCGTACCAAAGCGGGGACAGGGCTAACTATGGCTACACCTTC.

In the case of this clone: A read error may be the cause here, since a much bigger clone is one base away. The chain couples TRBV7-9 to TRBJ1-2; 8 nucleotides match TRBD1. The CDR3 sequence is 13 residues long. Germline CDR1 SEHNR, CDR2 FQNEAQ (reference sequence). J lost 5 bases, V lost 2 bases, and 1 base had no gene match. CDR3 residues: CASSLQGAYGYTF. The CDR3 DNA sequence: TGTGCCAGCAGCTTACAGGGGGCATATGGCTACACCTTC.

This rearrangement joins TRBV4-1 to TRBJ2-3, with a possible D match to TRBD1 (6 bases). The CDR3 consists of 16 residues. Trimming shortened V by 1 base and J by 0 bases, and 11 bases separated the two germline ends. CDR1 and CDR2 from the germline V gene are MGHRA and YSYEKL. Here the CDR3 reads CASSQADRSSTDTQYF. The CDR3 bases are TGCGCCAGCAGCCAAGCGGACAGAAGCAGCACAGATACGCAGTATTTT.

In DNA, the CDR3 is TGCAGCGTTACCAGTCCAGATACGCAGTATTTT. It codes for CSVTSPDTQYF. The chain uses TRBV29-1 and TRBJ2-3; D is uncertain. Germline V gene sequence: CDR1 SQVTM, CDR2 ANQGSEA. V lost 5 bases, J lost 4 bases, and 7 bases lay in between. The CDR3 is 11 amino acids.

The chain is built from TRBV25-1 and TRBJ1-1; no firm D call. Germline-derived CDR1 and CDR2 are MGHDK and SYGVNS. Trimming removed 3 bases at V and 2 bases at J, with 7 bases between. This CDR3 region has 13 residues. CDR3 loop: CASSDPFNTEAFF. CDR3 coding DNA: TGTGCCAGCAGTGATCCCTTTAACACTGAAGCTTTCTTT.

The V gene is TRBV18, the J gene TRBJ1-6, with TRBD1 matching 9 bases. Germline CDR1 is KGHSH and CDR2 is LQKENI. V lost 2 bases and J lost 10; bases outside the gene matches: 9. The CDR3 is made up of 16 amino acids. The CDR3 here is CASSPLMGQGSSPLHF. CDR3 sequence (DNA): TGTGCCAGCTCACCATTAATGGGACAGGGATCCTCACCCCTCCACTTT.

The chain links TRBV5-1 to TRBJ2-7; a possible D gene is TRBD2 (6 bases). Germline V gives CDR1 SGHRS, CDR2 YFSETQ. Deletions cut 4 bases from V and 6 bases from J, with 17 bases between. This CDR3 spans 14 amino acids. The CDR3 loop is CASSRGTASSEQYF. The DNA for the CDR3 is TGCGCCAGCAGCCGCGGGACGGCCTCTAGCGAGCAGTACTTC.

The CDR3 DNA reads as TGTGCCAGCAGCTTGGTAGTCGGCACTGAAGCTTTCTTT. It codes for CASSLVVGTEAFF. The chain carries TRBV5-4 and TRBJ1-1, with D unresolved. The CDR3 totals 13 residues. CDR1 is SGHNT, CDR2 YYREEE, per germline (reference sequence). V was clipped by 0 bases and J by 4 bases, with 7 bases between them.

The CDR3 nucleotides read TGTGCTAGTGGTTTTTCGGACAGTCTCGCTCCGAACACTGAAGCTTTCTTT. This sequence encodes CASGFSDSLAPNTEAFF. The chain couples TRBV12-5 to TRBJ1-1; D is possibly TRBD1 (6 bases). Germline V gives CDR1 LGHNT, CDR2 FRNRAP. The CDR3 has 17 residues. V shed 3 bases and J shed 1 base, with 18 bases lying between them.

This clone was detected only a few times. The chain couples TRBV2 to TRBJ2-7; D possibly corresponds to TRBD1 (6 bases). The CDR3 extends over 14 amino acids. Per germline, CDR1 SNHLY and CDR2 FYNNEI. Trimming took off 4 bases at V and 0 bases at J, with 10 bases between the two ends. DNA of the CDR3: TGTGCCAGCAGTGTACAGGGTAGCTCCTACGAGCAGTACTTC. This encodes CASSVQGSSYEQYF.

This clone occurred a few times. The chain couples TRBV4-2 to TRBJ2-1; 7 nucleotides line up with TRBD2. Per the germline V gene, CDR1 is LGHNA and CDR2 is YNFKEQ. This CDR3 is 16 amino acids long. V trimming: 0 bases; J trimming: 1 base; junction bases outside the gene matches: 3. In nucleotides, the CDR3 is TGTGCCAGCAGCCAAGAGTCCGGGGGGTCCTACAATGAGCAGTTCTTC. Protein: CASSQESGGSYNEQFF.

Regarding this clone: The DNA is omitted, as the CDR3 cannot be located on it reliably, and the CDR3 follows TCRdb's listing. This chain uses TRBV19 with TRBJ1-4; the table's D call TRBD1 went unverified against the DNA. Counting both end residues, the CDR3 totals 16 amino acids. Per the germline V gene, CDR1 is LNHDA and CDR2 is SQIVND (reference sequence). This CDR3 is CASTSGPWTGAEKLFF.

The rearrangement links TRBV21-1 to TRBJ1-6; the D call in the table, TRBD1, was not verified against the DNA. TRBV21-1 is deemed a pseudogene. The CDR3 is 19 residues long. The chain's CDR3 is CASSKASRDRSSYNSPLHF. CDR3 in DNA: TGTGCCAGCAGCAAAGCATCTCGGGACAGAAGCTCCTATAATTCACCCCTCCACTTT.

The rearrangement joins TRBV6-4 to TRBJ2-3; TRBD2 matches at 9 bases. The V gene end was trimmed by 3 bases and the J gene end by 0 bases; junction bases not matched to a gene: 7. This CDR3 has 17 amino acids. Germline-derived CDR1 and CDR2 are MRHNA and SNTAGT. The CDR3 loop is CASSESASGTSTDTQYF. The CDR3 DNA follows: TGTGCCAGCAGTGAGTCGGCTAGCGGGACTAGCACAGATACGCAGTATTTT.

This clone was seen just once. This chain uses TRBV29-1 with TRBJ2-7, with 11 bases lining up with TRBD1. The ends lost 6 bases at V and 2 bases at J; junction bases unmatched: 6. The V gene's germline CDR1 is SQVTM and CDR2 ANQGSEA. The CDR3 spans 14 residues. The CDR3 DNA is TGCAGCGTGGGCCGGACAGGGGGCGCCTACGAGCAGTACTTC. Its protein is CSVGRTGGAYEQYF.

The V call is TRBV11-2, the J call TRBJ2-5; possible D gene TRBD1, 5 bases. Germline V gene data show CDR1 as SGHAT and CDR2 as FQNNGV. The ends were cut back, 1 base at V and 2 bases at J, with 8 bases in the middle. The CDR3 extends over 14 amino acids. CDR3 sequence: CASSLGDSQETQYF. The CDR3, as DNA: TGTGCCAGCAGCTTAGGCGACAGTCAAGAGACCCAGTACTTC.

This chain links TRBV28 with TRBJ1-1; possibly TRBD1 for D (6 bases). The V gene's germline CDR1 is MDHEN and CDR2 SYDVKM. This CDR3 has 14 residues. The ends were cut back, 9 bases at V and 3 bases at J, with 17 bases in the middle. The CDR3 DNA sequence: TGTGCCAGTAAAACAGGGCAGGCGGACACTGAAGCTTTCTTT. This encodes CASKTGQADTEAFF. The full variable domain, rest sourced from reference TRBV28 and TRBJ1-1, is DVKVTQSSRYLVKRTGEKVFLECVQDMDHENMFWYRQDPGLGLRLIYFSYDVKMKEKGDIPEGYSVSREKKERFSLILESASTNQTSMYLCASKTGQADTEAFFGQGTRLTVV.